Shown below are 22 T cell receptor beta chains from a single sample sequenced in a study of lymphopenia after photon versus proton radiotherapy. Produced via immunoSEQ multiplex PCR; TCRdb's table is partial and in-frame only. The sample records 50,000 to 65,000 clones, around 90% being singletons. The material was peripheral blood, obtained from a patient treated with proton-based radiotherapy. These receptors were collected from a man of 80 years or more with esophageal cancer.

In its sample, this clone was seen once. V is TRBV19 and J is TRBJ2-3, with D perhaps TRBD1 (5 bases). With 7 bases removed from V and 2 bases from J, the gap between germline ends came to 13 bases. This CDR3 region has 14 residues. CDR1 is LNHDA and CDR2 is SQIVND in the germline V gene (reference sequence). CDR3 amino acids: CASKGVGTTDTQYF. For the CDR3, the DNA is TGTGCCAGTAAAGGGGTGGGCACCACAGATACGCAGTATTTT.

The chain uses TRBV7-2 and TRBJ2-3, with D perhaps given as TRBD1 or TRBD2 (5 bases each). The V gene's germline CDR1 is SGHTA and CDR2 FQGNSA. The V and J ends lost 0 bases and 0 bases respectively, with 7 bases between them. This CDR3 is built from 15 residues. This CDR3 is CASSLAGDSTDTQYF. The CDR3, as DNA: TGTGCCAGCAGCTTAGCGGGGGACAGCACAGATACGCAGTATTTT.

The rearrangement joins TRBV6-6 to TRBJ2-5; unclear D gene. The germline gives CDR1 MNHNY, CDR2 SVGAGI (reference sequence). The V end lost 4 bases, the J end lost 5 bases, and 11 bases lay between the germline ends. CDR3 length equals 13 residues. The CDR3 is CASSWVPGETQYF. The DNA for the CDR3 is TGTGCCAGCAGTTGGGTTCCCGGGGAGACCCAGTACTTC.

This clone has more than one count but fewer than ten. CDR3 bases: TGTGCCAGCAGCCCGGGAGCCACCTTC. Translation: CASSPGATF. The rearrangement uses TRBV21-1 and TRBJ1-2. TRBV21-1 is a documented pseudogene. The CDR3 is 9 residues long.

The chain joins TRBV10-3 to TRBJ2-7; D is ambiguous. Germline-derived CDR1 and CDR2 are ENHRY and SYGVKD. The CDR3 extends over 12 amino acids. V was trimmed by 0 bases and J by 6 bases, leaving 6 bases between them. The CDR3 sequence: CAISESLGEQYF. DNA for the CDR3: TGTGCCATCAGTGAGTCTCTGGGCGAGCAGTACTTC.

The count of this clone is one. The chain has TRBV7-6 and TRBJ2-3; D is perhaps TRBD2 (5 bases). Trimming left V 5 bases short and J 0 bases short, with 15 bases between. Germline assignment: CDR1 SGHVS and CDR2 FNYEAQ. The CDR3 runs 16 residues. The chain's CDR3 is CASSLNGILSTDTQYF. The CDR3 nucleotides are TGTGCCAGCAGCCTCAACGGGATTCTAAGCACAGATACGCAGTATTTT.

The V gene is TRBV15, the J gene TRBJ1-6, with 10 bases lining up with TRBD1. Germline V CDR1 and CDR2: LNHNV, YYDKDF (reference sequence). V lost 4 bases, J lost 8 bases, and 5 bases stayed unmatched. This CDR3 is built from 15 residues. Written as DNA, the CDR3 is TGTGCCACCAGCACTGCCGGACAGGGGGATTCACCCCTCCACTTT. Its translation is CATSTAGQGDSPLHF.

The CDR3 coding sequence is TGCAGCGCAAAACAGGGGATGAACACTGAAGCTTTCTTT. It codes for CSAKQGMNTEAFF. V usage is TRBV29-1 and J usage is TRBJ1-1; 7 positions match TRBD1. This CDR3 is built from 13 residues. Per the germline V gene, CDR1 is SQVTM and CDR2 is ANQGSEA. The V and J ends lost 7 bases and 0 bases, in that order; junction bases with no gene match: 5.

The gene calls are TRBV7-8 and TRBJ2-3; D gene uncertain. CDR3 length: 14 amino acids. V was pared by 0 bases and J by 0 bases, with 4 bases between. Looked up from germline, CDR1 is SGHVS and CDR2 is FQNEAQ. The CDR3: CASSLARSTDTQYF. The CDR3 nucleotides are TGTGCCAGCAGCTTAGCCAGAAGCACAGATACGCAGTATTTT.

This chain uses TRBV4-3 with TRBJ1-4; D is unclear. V lost 0 bases and J 7 bases, leaving 9 bases between the germline ends. CDR1 is LGHNA, CDR2 YSLEER, per germline. The CDR3 totals 14 residues. The CDR3 is CASSQDGRVEKLFF. DNA of the CDR3: TGCGCCAGCAGCCAAGACGGGCGTGTTGAAAAACTGTTTTTT.

The CDR3 DNA is TGCGCCAGCAGCCCGTCAGCGAACACCGGGGAGCTGTTTTTT. This gives the protein CASSPSANTGELFF. The chain couples TRBV5-1 to TRBJ2-2; D uncertain. The germline V and J ends were trimmed by 4 bases and 0 bases, with 7 bases remaining between them. The germline V gene has CDR1 SGHRS and CDR2 YFSETQ. The CDR3 extends over 14 amino acids. The full variable domain, in which reference TRBV5-1 and TRBJ2-2 provide the parts outside the CDR3, is KAGVTQTPRYLIKTRGQQVTLSCSPISGHRSVSWYQQTPGQGLQFLFEYFSETQRNKGNFPGRFSGRQFSNSRSEMNVSTLELGDSALYLCASSPSANTGELFFGEGSRLTVL.

The gene calls are TRBV6-6 and TRBJ2-2; D not resolved. The length of the CDR3 is 13 residues. The V end was cut by 2 bases, the J end by 4 bases, with 5 bases between. CDR1 MNHNY and CDR2 SVGAGI come from the germline V gene (reference sequence). CDR3 DNA: TGTGCCAGCAGTTACCATCCCACCGGGGAGCTGTTTTTT. As protein: CASSYHPTGELFF.

The V and J genes are TRBV30 and TRBJ2-7, with D perhaps given as TRBD1 or TRBD2 (5 bases each). CDR3 length equals 14 residues. Trimming cost V 4 bases and J 3 bases, with 16 bases left between them. Germline CDR1 reads GTSNPN; CDR2 reads SVGIG (reference sequence). The CDR3 DNA follows: TGTGCCTGGAATTCCGGGACGGAGGTCTACGAGCAGTACTTC. Its protein product is CAWNSGTEVYEQYF. The variable domain in full, with the rest retrieved from reference TRBV30 and TRBJ2-7, is SQTIHQWPATLVQPVGSPLSLECTVEGTSNPNLYWYRQAAGRGLQLLFYSVGIGQISSEVPQNLSASRPQDRQFILSSKKLLLSDSGFYLCAWNSGTEVYEQYFGPGTRLTVT.

The V call is TRBV9, the J call TRBJ2-5; 15 positions agree with TRBD2. CDR1 and CDR2 from the germline V gene are SGDLS and YYNGEE. V shed 0 bases and J 5 bases; nucleotides not matched to a gene: 5. CDR3 length equals 17 residues. In nucleotides, the CDR3 is TGTGCCAGCAGCGTAGGGACTAGCGGGGGGGCCGGGGAGACCCAGTACTTC. Translation gives CASSVGTSGGAGETQYF.

The rearrangement uses TRBV5-8 and TRBJ1-1; 10 bases line up with TRBD1. V lost 5 bases to trimming and J lost 10 bases; unmatched junction nucleotides: 8. Germline V gives CDR1 SGHTS, CDR2 YDEGEE. The CDR3 is 13 residues long. In DNA form, the CDR3 reads TGTGCCAGCAGTACTGACAGGGGGCGACGAGCTTTCTTT. It translates to CASSTDRGRRAFF.

The chain has TRBV6-5 and TRBJ2-2; D gene unclear. V lost 5 bases and J lost 10, with 14 bases in between. Germline V CDR1 and CDR2: MNHEY, SVGAGI. The CDR3 loop spans 13 amino acids. The CDR3 nucleotides are TGTGCCAGCAGTATACCCCCCTACACGGAGCTGTTTTTT. Protein product: CASSIPPYTELFF.

The rearrangement links TRBV7-6 to TRBJ1-3; 7 bases fit TRBD1. V was clipped by 2 bases and J by 6 bases; unmatched bases: 16. This CDR3 comprises 18 residues. The germline CDR1 and CDR2 sequences are SGHVS and FNYEAQ. CDR3 nucleotides: TGTGCCAGCAGCTTATACTCGCCGGGGGGCGAGGGGGCAAACACCATATATTTT. This sequence encodes CASSLYSPGGEGANTIYF.

V gene TRBV11-2 combines with J gene TRBJ2-7, with D possibly matching TRBD2 (7 bases). The CDR3 spans 16 residues. In germline, CDR1 is SGHAT, CDR2 FQNNGV. The V gene lost 5 bases and the J gene lost 7 bases, with 24 bases spanning the gap. CDR3 DNA sequence: TGTGCCAGCAGCCCGCGAGCGGGACAACTCTTTCAGGAGCAGTACTTC. Translation: CASSPRAGQLFQEQYF.

The V gene is TRBV5-1, the J gene TRBJ2-2; 9 bases are shared with TRBD2. V shed 6 bases and J 4 bases; nucleotides not matched to a gene: 4. CDR3 length: 14 residues. CDR1 and CDR2 (germline): SGHRS, YFSETQ. In DNA form, the CDR3 reads TGCGCCAGCACCTGGCGGGGGGGCACCGGGGAGCTGTTTTTT. It is translated as CASTWRGGTGELFF. Together with reference TRBV5-1 and TRBJ2-2, the CDR3 gives the full variable domain: KAGVTQTPRYLIKTRGQQVTLSCSPISGHRSVSWYQQTPGQGLQFLFEYFSETQRNKGNFPGRFSGRQFSNSRSEMNVSTLELGDSALYLCASTWRGGTGELFFGEGSRLTVL.

As to this clone: One end of the junction does not line up with germline, which may come from a read error. The V and J genes are TRBV2 and TRBJ2-2, with TRBD1 as a possible D gene (6 bases). CDR3 length: 14 amino acids. CDR1 and CDR2 from the germline V gene are SNHLY and FYNNEI. This CDR3 is CASSTTGNPGELFF. The CDR3 nucleotides read TGTGCCAGCAGTACTACAGGGAACCCCGGGGAGCTGTTTTTT.

This clone was observed a handful of times. A junction boundary mismatches the germline segment, possibly from a read error. Additional DNA sequences in this sample encode the identical CDR3. Here the CDR3 reads CSARGNTEAFF. The CDR3 region has the DNA TGCAGTGCAAGAGGGAACACTGAAGCTTTCTTT. The V gene is TRBV20-1, the J gene TRBJ1-1; D is ambiguous. The length of the CDR3 is 11 residues. Germline loops: CDR1 DFQATT, CDR2 SNEGSKA (reference sequence).

The chain links TRBV5-1 to TRBJ2-1; D call uncertain. CDR1 and CDR2 (germline): SGHRS, YFSETQ. V lost 4 bases and J lost 9, with 26 bases in between. CDR3 length: 17 amino acids. The CDR3: CASSQDPESGVIVEQFF. CDR3 DNA: TGCGCCAGCAGCCAGGACCCCGAAAGTGGGGTAATAGTTGAGCAGTTCTTC.